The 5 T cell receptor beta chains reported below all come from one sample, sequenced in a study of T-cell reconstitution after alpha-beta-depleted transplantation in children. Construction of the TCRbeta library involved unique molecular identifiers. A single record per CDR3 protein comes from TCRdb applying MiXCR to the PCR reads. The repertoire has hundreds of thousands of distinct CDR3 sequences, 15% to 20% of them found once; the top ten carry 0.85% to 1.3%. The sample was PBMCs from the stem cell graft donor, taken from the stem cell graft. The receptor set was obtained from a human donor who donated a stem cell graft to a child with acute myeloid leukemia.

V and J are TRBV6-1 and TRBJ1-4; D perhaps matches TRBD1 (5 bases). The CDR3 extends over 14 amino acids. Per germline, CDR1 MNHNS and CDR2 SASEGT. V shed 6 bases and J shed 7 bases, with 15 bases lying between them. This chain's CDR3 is CASRVGGVGEKLFF. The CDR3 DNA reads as TGTGCCAGCAGGGTGGGGGGGGTTGGTGAAAAACTGTTTTTT.

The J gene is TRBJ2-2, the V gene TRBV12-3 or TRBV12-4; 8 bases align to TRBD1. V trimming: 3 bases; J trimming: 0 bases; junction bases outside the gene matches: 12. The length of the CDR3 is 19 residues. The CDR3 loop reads CASSFYGRGLTANTGELFF. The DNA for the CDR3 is TGTGCCAGCAGTTTCTATGGCAGGGGGCTAACAGCGAACACCGGGGAGCTGTTTTTT.

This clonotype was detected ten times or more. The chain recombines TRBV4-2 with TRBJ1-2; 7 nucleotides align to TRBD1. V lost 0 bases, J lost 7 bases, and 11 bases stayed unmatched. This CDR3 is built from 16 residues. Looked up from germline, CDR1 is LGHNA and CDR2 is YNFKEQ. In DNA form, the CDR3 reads TGTGCCAGCAGCCAAGAAAAGGTCGACAGGGTCTCTGGCTACACCTTC. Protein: CASSQEKVDRVSGYTF.

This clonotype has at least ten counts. This chain's CDR3 is CASSLPTGRAGSYEQYF. The CDR3 DNA sequence: TGTGCCAGCAGCTTACCTACGGGCCGAGCAGGGTCCTACGAGCAGTACTTC. V is TRBV5-5 and J is TRBJ2-7, with TRBD1 as a possible D gene (5 bases). V lost 2 bases and J 1 base, leaving 19 bases between the germline ends. The CDR3 has 17 amino acids. CDR1 is SGHKS and CDR2 is YYEKEE in the germline V gene (reference sequence).

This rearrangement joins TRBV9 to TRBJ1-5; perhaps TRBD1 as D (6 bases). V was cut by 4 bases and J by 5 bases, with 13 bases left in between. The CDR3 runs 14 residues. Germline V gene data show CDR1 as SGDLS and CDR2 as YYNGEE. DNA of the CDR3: TGTGCCAGCAGCCCCCAGGGGAGCGATCAGCCCCAGCATTTT. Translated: CASSPQGSDQPQHF. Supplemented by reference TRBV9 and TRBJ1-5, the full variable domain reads DSGVTQTPKHLITATGQRVTLRCSPRSGDLSVYWYQQSLDQGLQFLIQYYNGEERAKGNILERFSAQQFPDLHSELNLSSLELGDSALYFCASSPQGSDQPQHFGDGTRLSIL.